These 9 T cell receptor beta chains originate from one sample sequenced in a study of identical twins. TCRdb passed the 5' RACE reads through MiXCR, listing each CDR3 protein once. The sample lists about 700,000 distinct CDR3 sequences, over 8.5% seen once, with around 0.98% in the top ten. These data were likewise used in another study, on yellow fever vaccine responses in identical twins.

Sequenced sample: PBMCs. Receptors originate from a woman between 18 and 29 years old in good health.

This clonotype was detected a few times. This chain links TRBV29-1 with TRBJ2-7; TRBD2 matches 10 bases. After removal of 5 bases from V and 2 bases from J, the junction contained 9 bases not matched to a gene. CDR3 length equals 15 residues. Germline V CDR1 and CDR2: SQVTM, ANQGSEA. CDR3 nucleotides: TGCAGCGTTCAAACTAGCGGGGCTCTCCCCTACGAGCAGTACTTC. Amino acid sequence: CSVQTSGALPYEQYF.

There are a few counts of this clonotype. The CDR3 region has the DNA TGTGCCAGCACCTCGGGGACCCAGGGCCAGCATTTT. Its translation is CASTSGTQGQHF. The V call is TRBV7-9, the J call TRBJ1-5, with D possibly being TRBD1 (5 bases). CDR3 size: 12 residues. Germline CDR1 reads SEHNR; CDR2 reads FQNEAQ (reference sequence). Trimming took off 7 bases at V and 12 bases at J, with 16 bases between the two ends.

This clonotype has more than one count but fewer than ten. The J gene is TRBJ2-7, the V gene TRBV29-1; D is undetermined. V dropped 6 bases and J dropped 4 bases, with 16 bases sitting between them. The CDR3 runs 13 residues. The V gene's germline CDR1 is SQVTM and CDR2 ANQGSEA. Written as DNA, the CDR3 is TGCAGCGTGGCAAAACGGCCAGATTACGAGCAGTACTTC. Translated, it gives CSVAKRPDYEQYF.

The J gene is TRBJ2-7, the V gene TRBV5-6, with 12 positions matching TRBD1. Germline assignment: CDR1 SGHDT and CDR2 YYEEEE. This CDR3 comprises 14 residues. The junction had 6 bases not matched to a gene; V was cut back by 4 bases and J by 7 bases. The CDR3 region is CASSPGQGAGEQYF. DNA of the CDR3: TGTGCCAGCAGCCCGGGACAGGGGGCGGGGGAGCAGTACTTC. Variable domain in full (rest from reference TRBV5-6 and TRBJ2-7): DAGVTQSPTHLIKTRGQQVTLRCSPKSGHDTVSWYQQALGQGPQFIFQYYEEEERQRGNFPDRFSGHQFPNYSSELNVNALLLGDSALYLCASSPGQGAGEQYFGPGTRLTVT.

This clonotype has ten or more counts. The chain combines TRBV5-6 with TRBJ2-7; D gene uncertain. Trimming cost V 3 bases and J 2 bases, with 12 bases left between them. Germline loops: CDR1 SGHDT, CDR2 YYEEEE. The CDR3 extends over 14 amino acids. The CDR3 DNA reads TGTGCCAGCAGCTATGCTCTAGAGACCTACGAGCAGTACTTC. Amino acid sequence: CASSYALETYEQYF.

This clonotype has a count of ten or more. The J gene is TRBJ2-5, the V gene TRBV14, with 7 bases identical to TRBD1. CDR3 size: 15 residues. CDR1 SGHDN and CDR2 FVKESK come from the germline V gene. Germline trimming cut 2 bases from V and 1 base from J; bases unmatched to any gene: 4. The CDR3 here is CASSQNRGPQETQYF. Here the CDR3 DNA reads TGTGCCAGCAGCCAAAACAGGGGACCCCAAGAGACCCAGTACTTC.

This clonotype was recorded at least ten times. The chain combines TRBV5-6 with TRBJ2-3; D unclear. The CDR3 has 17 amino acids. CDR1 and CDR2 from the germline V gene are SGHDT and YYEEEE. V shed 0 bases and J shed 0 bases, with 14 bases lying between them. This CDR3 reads CASSLVGGSTSTDTQYF. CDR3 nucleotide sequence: TGTGCCAGCAGCTTGGTGGGTGGCTCGACTAGCACAGATACGCAGTATTTT.

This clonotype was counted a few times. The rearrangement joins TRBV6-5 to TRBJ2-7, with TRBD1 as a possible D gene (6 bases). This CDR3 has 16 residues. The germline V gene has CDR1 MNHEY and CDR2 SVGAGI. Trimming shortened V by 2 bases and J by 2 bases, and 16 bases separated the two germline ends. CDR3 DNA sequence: TGTGCCAGCAGTTACCAGACAGGAATAGAGGCCTACGAGCAGTACTTC. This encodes CASSYQTGIEAYEQYF.

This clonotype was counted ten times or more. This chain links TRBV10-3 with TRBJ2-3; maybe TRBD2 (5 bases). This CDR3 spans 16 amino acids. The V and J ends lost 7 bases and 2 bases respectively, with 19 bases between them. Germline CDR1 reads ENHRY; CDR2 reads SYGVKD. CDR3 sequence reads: CAIKEGLAPYTDTQYF. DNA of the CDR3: TGTGCCATCAAGGAAGGTCTAGCCCCGTACACAGATACGCAGTATTTT.